The 27 T cell receptor beta chains given below trace back to one sample, sequenced in a study of regulatory and conventional T cells in RAG deficiency. Conventional CD4+ T cells were sorted from blood as CD25-low CD127-high cells. Profiled with immunoSEQ multiplex PCR; TCRdb holds only in-frame clones, not every one. The sample holds tens of thousands of clones; 96% are singletons and the top ten take approximately 0.35%. This sample also belongs to another study, concerning regulatory T cells. That publication notes: The primer mix had 52 TRBV and 13 TRBJ primers.

Sample: CD25- CD4+ T cells sorted from blood. The receptor set was obtained from a human donor in good health.

This rearrangement joins TRBV5-6 to TRBJ2-7, with unresolved D. Trimming left V 0 bases short and J 4 bases short, with 5 bases between. Germline values: CDR1 SGHDT, CDR2 YYEEEE. The CDR3 is 12 amino acids. CDR3 in DNA: TGTGCCAGCAGCTTGGAGAGTTACGAGCAGTACTTC. This translates into CASSLESYEQYF.

This clone was picked up one time. The chain has TRBV13 and TRBJ2-7; D may be TRBD1 (5 bases). V was clipped by 2 bases and J by 3 bases, with 11 bases between them. This CDR3 comprises 14 residues. Germline V CDR1 and CDR2: PRHDT, FYEKMQ (reference sequence). CDR3 bases: TGTGCCAGCAGCTTACCAGGGATTCGCTACGAGCAGTACTTC. Amino acids: CASSLPGIRYEQYF.

The V call is TRBV29-1, the J call TRBJ2-2, with D possibly TRBD2 on 5 matching bases. Between the trimmed V and J ends, which lost 7 bases and 7 bases, there was a span of 13 bases. The CDR3 loop spans 12 amino acids. CDR1 SQVTM and CDR2 ANQGSEA come from the germline V gene. Here the CDR3 reads CSAGGRVGELFF. CDR3 DNA: TGCAGCGCGGGTGGGCGGGTCGGGGAGCTGTTTTTT.

The V and J genes are TRBV5-1 and TRBJ2-1; 10 bases map to TRBD2. Germline trimming cut 0 bases from V and 7 bases from J; bases unmatched to any gene: 10. The germline CDR1 and CDR2 sequences are SGHRS and YFSETQ. This CDR3 comprises 17 residues. The CDR3 region is CASSLAPSGSIGNEQFF. CDR3 bases: TGCGCCAGCAGCTTGGCTCCTAGCGGGAGTATAGGAAATGAGCAGTTCTTC.

This chain connects TRBV5-6 to TRBJ1-1; D perhaps matches TRBD1 (6 bases). Looked up from germline, CDR1 is SGHDT and CDR2 is YYEEEE. This CDR3 contains 12 residues. Trimming removed 2 bases at V and 11 bases at J, with 13 bases between. CDR3: CASSLGGAGAFF. CDR3 coding DNA: TGTGCCAGCAGCTTAGGGGGAGCCGGGGCTTTCTTT.

The chain joins TRBV19 to TRBJ2-7; 7 bases fit TRBD1. Germline V gene sequence: CDR1 LNHDA, CDR2 SQIVND (reference sequence). V was clipped by 6 bases and J by 2 bases; unmatched bases: 4. The CDR3 runs to 13 residues. CDR3 sequence (DNA): TGTGCCAGTAGCACCGACAGGGCCTACGAGCAGTACTTC. This encodes CASSTDRAYEQYF.

The chain joins TRBV5-1 to TRBJ2-4; D gene ambiguous. With 0 bases removed from V and 8 bases from J, the gap between germline ends came to 12 bases. The CDR3 is 14 amino acids. Germline CDR1 and CDR2: SGHRS and YFSETQ. The CDR3 DNA follows: TGCGCCAGCAGCTTGGGGGCCCCCAAGGACATTCAGTACTTC. This translates into CASSLGAPKDIQYF.

The chain employs TRBV2 and TRBJ1-1; D is uncertain. Germline loops: CDR1 SNHLY, CDR2 FYNNEI. The CDR3 loop spans 12 amino acids. The V and J ends lost 5 bases and 2 bases respectively, with 6 bases between them. CDR3 amino acids: CASSNPNTEAFF. The CDR3 DNA is TGTGCCAGCAGTAATCCAAACACTGAAGCTTTCTTT. The whole variable domain, remainder taken from reference TRBV2 and TRBJ1-1, is EPEVTQTPSHQVTQMGQEVILRCVPISNHLYFYWYRQILGQKVEFLVSFYNNEISEKSEIFDDQFSVERPDGSNFTLKIRSTKLEDSAMYFCASSNPNTEAFFGQGTRLTVV.

The chain couples TRBV7-2 to TRBJ2-7; TRBD2 matches 8 bases. The germline gives CDR1 SGHTA, CDR2 FQGNSA. This CDR3 has 15 residues. J lost 6 bases, V lost 1 base, and 8 bases had no gene match. This chain's CDR3 is CASSLDGGGSGEQYF. The CDR3 coding sequence is TGTGCCAGCAGCTTAGATGGCGGGGGGTCAGGCGAGCAGTACTTC.

The chain has TRBV19 and TRBJ2-1; D unclear. Germline assignment: CDR1 LNHDA and CDR2 SQIVND (reference sequence). Trimming took 5 bases from V and 0 from J, leaving 11 bases between them. The CDR3 length is 15 residues. The DNA of the CDR3 is TGTGCCAGTAGTGCAGAAGTCCTCTCCTACAATGAGCAGTTCTTC. Protein product: CASSAEVLSYNEQFF.

J is TRBJ2-7 and V is TRBV6-4; D is possibly TRBD1 (6 bases). The CDR3 length is 14 residues. V dropped 0 bases and J dropped 8 bases, with 14 bases sitting between them. Germline loops: CDR1 MRHNA, CDR2 SNTAGT. The CDR3 nucleotides are TGTGCCAGCAGTGACTCGCGGACAGTCGGGAAGCAGTACTTC. This codes for CASSDSRTVGKQYF.

The CDR3 sequence: CSATGVWNYGYTF. As DNA, the CDR3 is TGCAGCGCTACAGGAGTGTGGAACTATGGCTACACCTTC. The chain uses TRBV29-1 and TRBJ1-2; TRBD1 is a possible D gene (5 bases). This CDR3 region has 13 residues. Trimming pared 7 bases from V and 2 bases from J, leaving 14 bases between. The germline gives CDR1 SQVTM, CDR2 ANQGSEA.

V is TRBV6-6 and J is TRBJ2-1; D remains ambiguous. Germline CDR1 MNHNY, CDR2 SVGAGI (reference sequence). V was pared by 2 bases and J by 0 bases, with 11 bases between. This CDR3 has 16 residues. CDR3 region: CASSYAPLSSYNEQFF. The CDR3 region has the DNA TGTGCCAGCAGTTACGCACCGTTGAGCTCCTACAATGAGCAGTTCTTC.

In this sample, this clone turned up once. The V and J genes are TRBV9 and TRBJ2-6, with 9 bases aligning to TRBD1. There are 18 residues in the CDR3. CDR1 and CDR2 (germline): SGDLS, YYNGEE. With 0 bases clipped from V and 3 bases from J, the junction kept 7 bases outside the gene matches. Written as DNA, the CDR3 is TGTGCCAGCAGCGTAGGGCGTACAGGGGGCTTTGGGGCCAACGTCCTGACTTTC. It is translated as CASSVGRTGGFGANVLTF.

This chain connects TRBV10-1 to TRBJ2-5, with 7 bases identical to TRBD1. CDR1 and CDR2 from the germline V gene are WNHNN and SYGVQD (reference sequence). CDR3 length: 17 residues. J lost 2 bases, V lost 6 bases, and 15 bases had no gene match. The CDR3 DNA follows: TGCGCCAGCAGAAGGCGGTGGGTAAAACAGGGGCAAGAGACCCAGTACTTC. Its translation is CASRRRWVKQGQETQYF.

The gene calls are TRBV11-2 and TRBJ2-7; D is unclear. The CDR3 length is 13 residues. Looked up from germline, CDR1 is SGHAT and CDR2 is FQNNGV. The V end was cut by 3 bases, the J end by 4 bases, with 10 bases between. In nucleotides, the CDR3 is TGTGCCAGCAGCTTTGCCGGAGCTTACGAGCAGTACTTC. Protein: CASSFAGAYEQYF.

J is TRBJ2-6 and V is TRBV7-2; perhaps TRBD1 as D (7 bases). V lost 5 bases, J lost 2 bases, and 10 bases lay in between. The CDR3 covers 15 residues. From germline, CDR1 is SGHTA and CDR2 FQGNSA. Here the CDR3 DNA reads TGTGCCAGCAGCATCAGGGGGGCTGGGGCCAACGTCCTGACTTTC. It encodes CASSIRGAGANVLTF.

The gene calls are TRBV29-1 and TRBJ2-5; the D gene is possibly TRBD2 (5 bases). V was clipped by 3 bases and J by 7 bases, with 12 bases between them. This CDR3 is 12 amino acids long. Germline V gene data show CDR1 as SQVTM and CDR2 as ANQGSEA. The CDR3 loop is CSVEGAEGTQYF. CDR3 bases: TGCAGCGTTGAGGGAGCCGAGGGGACCCAGTACTTC.

With regard to this clone: Its ends do not fully match the called genes, so a read error is possible. The chain links TRBV7-9 to TRBJ2-1, with 8 bases identical to TRBD2. CDR1 and CDR2 from the germline V gene are SEHNR and FQNEAQ (reference sequence). The CDR3 has 16 residues. The CDR3 nucleotides read TGTGCCAGCAGCCAGATAGGAGCCACTAGCGGAGGACGCCTGATCTTC. Its translation is CASSQIGATSGGRLIF. Full variable domain (rest looked up from reference TRBV7-9 and TRBJ2-1): DTGVSQNPRHKITKRGQNVTFRCDPISEHNRLYWYRQTLGQGPEFLTYFQNEAQLEKSRLLSDRFSAERPKGSFSTLEIQRTEQGDSAMYLCASSQIGATSGGRLIFGPGTRLTVL.

The chain links TRBV7-9 to TRBJ1-1; 7 bases fit TRBD1. Germline values: CDR1 SEHNR, CDR2 FQNEAQ (reference sequence). This CDR3 has 14 residues. The V segment lost 6 bases and the J segment 10 bases; nucleotides outside the gene matches: 14. The CDR3 here is CASSRTGAPGVAFF. CDR3 in DNA: TGTGCCAGCAGTCGCACAGGGGCCCCGGGGGTAGCTTTCTTT.

The table lists this clone with a count of one. V usage is TRBV4-1 and J usage is TRBJ1-5, with 9 bases fitting TRBD1. The CDR3 runs to 16 residues. Germline-derived CDR1 and CDR2 are MGHRA and YSYEKL. After removal of 8 bases from V and 0 bases from J, the junction contained 8 bases not matched to a gene. CDR3 DNA sequence: TGCGCCAGCTCGCCGGGACAGGGCCCTAGCAATCAGCCCCAGCATTTT. The encoded protein is CASSPGQGPSNQPQHF.

The V and J genes are TRBV27 and TRBJ2-3; 8 bases align to TRBD1. V lost 5 bases to trimming and J lost 3 bases; unmatched junction nucleotides: 10. The CDR3 spans 16 residues. Germline V CDR1 and CDR2: MNHEY, SMNVEV (reference sequence). The CDR3 here is CASSVRTGSITDTQYF. CDR3 bases: TGTGCCAGCAGTGTCAGGACAGGGTCGATAACAGATACGCAGTATTTT.

CDR3 residues: CASMNRGYGYTF. The CDR3 bases are TGTGCCAGTATGAACAGGGGCTATGGCTACACCTTC. The rearrangement uses TRBV19 and TRBJ1-2; 7 positions match TRBD1. This CDR3 has 12 residues. Germline V gene lookup returns CDR1 LNHDA and CDR2 SQIVND (reference sequence). With V trimmed by 7 bases and J by 4 bases, 3 bases remained unmatched.

This chain joins TRBV5-1 and TRBJ2-5; 8 bases agree with TRBD2. The CDR3 runs 15 residues. Germline CDR1 is SGHRS and CDR2 is YFSETQ. V was pared by 1 base and J by 2 bases, with 4 bases of the junction left unmatched. Written as DNA, the CDR3 is TGCGCCAGCAGCTTGCTGGCTAGCGGGCAAGAGACCCAGTACTTC. Translation: CASSLLASGQETQYF.

The J gene is TRBJ1-1, the V gene TRBV5-6; 8 bases are shared with TRBD1. With 4 bases clipped from V and 5 bases from J, the junction kept 10 bases outside the gene matches. The CDR3 runs to 15 residues. Germline values: CDR1 SGHDT, CDR2 YYEEEE. CDR3 region: CASSVGQGLRTEAFF. CDR3 coding DNA: TGTGCCAGCAGCGTCGGACAGGGATTGAGAACTGAAGCTTTCTTT.

The V gene is TRBV5-6, the J gene TRBJ2-3; D not resolved. The germline CDR1 and CDR2 sequences are SGHDT and YYEEEE. CDR3 length: 13 amino acids. Trimming stripped 3 bases from V and 0 bases from J, with 5 bases between. The CDR3 sequence: CASSYGSTDTQYF. In nucleotides, the CDR3 is TGTGCCAGCAGCTACGGTAGCACAGATACGCAGTATTTT.

The chain uses TRBV19 and TRBJ1-5; D unclear. The V and J ends lost 7 bases and 3 bases respectively, with 19 bases between them. The CDR3 totals 16 residues. Germline V gene data show CDR1 as LNHDA and CDR2 as SQIVND (reference sequence). The CDR3 DNA reads as TGTGCCAGTACCCCCCCTAACCCAGCGTACAATCAGCCCCAGCATTTT. Translated, it gives CASTPPNPAYNQPQHF.